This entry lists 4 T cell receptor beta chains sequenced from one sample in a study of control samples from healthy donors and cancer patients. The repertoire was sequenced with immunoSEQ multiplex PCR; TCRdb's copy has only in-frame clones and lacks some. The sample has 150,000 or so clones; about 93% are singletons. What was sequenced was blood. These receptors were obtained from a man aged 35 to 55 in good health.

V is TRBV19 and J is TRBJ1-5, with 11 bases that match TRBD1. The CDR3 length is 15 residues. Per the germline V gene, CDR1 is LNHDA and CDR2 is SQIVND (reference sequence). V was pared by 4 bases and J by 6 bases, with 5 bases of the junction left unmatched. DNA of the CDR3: TGTGCCAGTAGTACTGGGACAGGGGGAGGTCAGCCCCAGCATTTT. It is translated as CASSTGTGGGQPQHF.

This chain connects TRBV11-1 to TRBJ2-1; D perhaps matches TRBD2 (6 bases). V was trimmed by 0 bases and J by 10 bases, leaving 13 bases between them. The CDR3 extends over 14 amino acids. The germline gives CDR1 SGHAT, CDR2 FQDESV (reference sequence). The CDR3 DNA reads TGTGCCAGCAGCTTAGCCCTAGCGTCGAGGGAGCAGTTCTTC. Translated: CASSLALASREQFF.

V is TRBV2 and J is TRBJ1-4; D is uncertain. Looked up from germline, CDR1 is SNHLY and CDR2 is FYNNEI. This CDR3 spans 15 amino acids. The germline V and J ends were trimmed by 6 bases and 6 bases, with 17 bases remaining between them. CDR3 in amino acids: CASSLGLAKYEKLFF. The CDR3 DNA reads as TGTGCCAGCAGCCTGGGCCTTGCAAAGTATGAAAAACTGTTTTTT. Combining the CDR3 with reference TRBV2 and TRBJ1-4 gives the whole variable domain EPEVTQTPSHQVTQMGQEVILRCVPISNHLYFYWYRQILGQKVEFLVSFYNNEISEKSEIFDDQFSVERPDGSNFTLKIRSTKLEDSAMYFCASSLGLAKYEKLFFGSGTQLSVL.

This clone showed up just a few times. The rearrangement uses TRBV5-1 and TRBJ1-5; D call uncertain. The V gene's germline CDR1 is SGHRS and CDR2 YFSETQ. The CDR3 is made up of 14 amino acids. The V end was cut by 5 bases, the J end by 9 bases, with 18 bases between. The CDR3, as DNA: TGCGCCAGCAGAGCCGGGAACACAGTTGGGCCCCAGCATTTT. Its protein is CASRAGNTVGPQHF.